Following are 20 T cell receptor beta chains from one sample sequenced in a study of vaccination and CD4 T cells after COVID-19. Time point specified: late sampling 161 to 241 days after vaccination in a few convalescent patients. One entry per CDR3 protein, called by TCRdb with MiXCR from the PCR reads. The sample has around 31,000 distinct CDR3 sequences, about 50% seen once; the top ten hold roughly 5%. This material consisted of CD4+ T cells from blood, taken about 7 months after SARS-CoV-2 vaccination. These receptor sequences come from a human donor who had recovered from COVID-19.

This CDR3 is CASRSEFGSALSYEQYF. The DNA for the CDR3 is TGTGCCAGCAGGTCGGAATTCGGTAGCGCGCTCTCCTACGAGCAGTACTTC. The rearrangement uses TRBV2 and TRBJ2-7, with D perhaps matching TRBD2 (5 bases). Germline CDR1 SNHLY, CDR2 FYNNEI. V shed 6 bases and J shed 0 bases, with 21 bases lying between them. The CDR3 length is 17 residues.

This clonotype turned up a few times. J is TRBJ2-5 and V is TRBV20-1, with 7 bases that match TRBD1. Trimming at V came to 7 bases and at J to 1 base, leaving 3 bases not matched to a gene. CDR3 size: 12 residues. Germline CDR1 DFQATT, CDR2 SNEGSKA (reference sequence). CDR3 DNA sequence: TGCAGTGGGACAGGCTTCCAAGAGACCCAGTACTTC. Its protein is CSGTGFQETQYF.

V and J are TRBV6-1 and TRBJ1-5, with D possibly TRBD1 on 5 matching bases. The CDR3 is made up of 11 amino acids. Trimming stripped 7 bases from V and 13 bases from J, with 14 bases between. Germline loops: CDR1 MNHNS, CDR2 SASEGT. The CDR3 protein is CASTTGGLQHF. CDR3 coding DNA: TGTGCCAGCACCACGGGGGGGTTGCAGCATTTT.

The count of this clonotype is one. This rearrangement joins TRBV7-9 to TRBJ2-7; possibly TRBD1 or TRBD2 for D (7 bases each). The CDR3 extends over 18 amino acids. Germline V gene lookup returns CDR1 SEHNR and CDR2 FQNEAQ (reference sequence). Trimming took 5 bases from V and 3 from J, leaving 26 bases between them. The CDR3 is CASSLPRGGASLNYEQYF. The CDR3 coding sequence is TGTGCCAGCAGCCTACCCAGGGGGGGAGCCTCATTAAACTACGAGCAGTACTTC.

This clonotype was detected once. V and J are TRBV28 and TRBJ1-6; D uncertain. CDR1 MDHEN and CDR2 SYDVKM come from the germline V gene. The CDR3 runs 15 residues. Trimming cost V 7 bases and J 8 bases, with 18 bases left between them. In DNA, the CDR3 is TGTGCCAGCACAACGATCCCGAGCTCCTATTCACCCCTCCACTTT. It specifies CASTTIPSSYSPLHF.

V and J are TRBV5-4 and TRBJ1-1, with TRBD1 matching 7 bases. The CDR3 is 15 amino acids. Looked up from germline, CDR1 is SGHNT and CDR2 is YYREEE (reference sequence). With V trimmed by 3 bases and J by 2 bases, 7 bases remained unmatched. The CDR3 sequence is CASSSPGQINTEAFF. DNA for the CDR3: TGTGCCAGCAGCTCACCGGGACAGATCAACACTGAAGCTTTCTTT.

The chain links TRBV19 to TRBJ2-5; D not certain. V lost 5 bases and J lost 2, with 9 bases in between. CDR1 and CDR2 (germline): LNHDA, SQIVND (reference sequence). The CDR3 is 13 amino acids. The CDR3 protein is CASSVNSQETQYF. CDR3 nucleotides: TGTGCCAGTAGTGTCAATAGTCAAGAGACCCAGTACTTC.

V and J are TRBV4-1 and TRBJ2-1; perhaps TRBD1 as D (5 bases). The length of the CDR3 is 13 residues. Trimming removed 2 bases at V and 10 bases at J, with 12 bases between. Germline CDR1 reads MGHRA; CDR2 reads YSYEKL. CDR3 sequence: CASSQSRNREQFF. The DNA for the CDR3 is TGCGCCAGCAGCCAAAGTAGGAACAGGGAGCAGTTCTTC.

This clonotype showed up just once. The CDR3 spells CASSWDWYNEQFF. As DNA, the CDR3 is TGTGCCAGCAGTTGGGACTGGTACAATGAGCAGTTCTTC. This sequence joins TRBV27 and TRBJ2-1, with D perhaps matching TRBD2 (6 bases). The germline V gene encodes CDR1 MNHEY and CDR2 SMNVEV (reference sequence). The CDR3 runs 13 residues. Deletions cut 4 bases from V and 4 bases from J, with 8 bases between.

The CDR3 nucleotides read TGCAGTGCTAGAGATACCCATCTGAGCACAGATACGCAGTATTTT. Translation gives CSARDTHLSTDTQYF. The chain joins TRBV20-1 to TRBJ2-3; no clear D. Germline V CDR1 and CDR2: DFQATT, SNEGSKA (reference sequence). Trimming pared 0 bases from V and 0 bases from J, leaving 10 bases between. This CDR3 is 15 amino acids long.

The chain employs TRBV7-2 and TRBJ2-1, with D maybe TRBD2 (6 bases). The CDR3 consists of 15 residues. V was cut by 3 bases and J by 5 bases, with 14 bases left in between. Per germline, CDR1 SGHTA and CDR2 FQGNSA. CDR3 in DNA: TGTGCCAGCAGCTTGGCCGGGACTTCCCACAATGAGCAGTTCTTC. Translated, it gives CASSLAGTSHNEQFF.

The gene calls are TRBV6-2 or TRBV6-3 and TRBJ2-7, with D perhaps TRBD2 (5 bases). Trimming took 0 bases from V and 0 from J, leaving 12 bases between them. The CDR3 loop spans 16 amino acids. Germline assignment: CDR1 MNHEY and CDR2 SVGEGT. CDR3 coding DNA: TGTGCCAGCAGTTACTCCGCAGCGGACCTCTCCTACGAGCAGTACTTC. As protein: CASSYSAADLSYEQYF.

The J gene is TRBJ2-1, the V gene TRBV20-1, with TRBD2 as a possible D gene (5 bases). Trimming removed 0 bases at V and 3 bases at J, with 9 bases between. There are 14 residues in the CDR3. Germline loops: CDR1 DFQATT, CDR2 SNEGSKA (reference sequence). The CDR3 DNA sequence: TGCAGTGCTAGAGAGAGCCGGGACTACAATGAGCAGTTCTTC. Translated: CSARESRDYNEQFF.

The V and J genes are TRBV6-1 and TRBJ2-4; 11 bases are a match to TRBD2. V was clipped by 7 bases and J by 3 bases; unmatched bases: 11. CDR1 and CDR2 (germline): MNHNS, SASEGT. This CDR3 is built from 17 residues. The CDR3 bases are TGTGCCAGCACAAATACGCTAGCGGGAGGAGGCAAAAACATTCAGTACTTC. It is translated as CASTNTLAGGGKNIQYF.

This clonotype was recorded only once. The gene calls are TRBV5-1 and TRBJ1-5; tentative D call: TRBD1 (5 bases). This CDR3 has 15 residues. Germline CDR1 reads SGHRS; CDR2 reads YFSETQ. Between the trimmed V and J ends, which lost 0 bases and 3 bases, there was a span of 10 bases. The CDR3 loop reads CASSLGTNSNQPQHF. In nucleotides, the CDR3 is TGCGCCAGCAGCTTGGGGACAAACTCCAATCAGCCCCAGCATTTT. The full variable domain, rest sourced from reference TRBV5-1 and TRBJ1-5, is KAGVTQTPRYLIKTRGQQVTLSCSPISGHRSVSWYQQTPGQGLQFLFEYFSETQRNKGNFPGRFSGRQFSNSRSEMNVSTLELGDSALYLCASSLGTNSNQPQHFGDGTRLSIL.

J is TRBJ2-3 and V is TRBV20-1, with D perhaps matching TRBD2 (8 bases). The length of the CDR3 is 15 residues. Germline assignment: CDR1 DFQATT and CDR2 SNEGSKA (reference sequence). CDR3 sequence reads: CSAGKGGGRPDTQYF. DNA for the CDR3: TGCAGCGCTGGGAAAGGGGGCGGGAGGCCAGATACGCAGTATTTT.

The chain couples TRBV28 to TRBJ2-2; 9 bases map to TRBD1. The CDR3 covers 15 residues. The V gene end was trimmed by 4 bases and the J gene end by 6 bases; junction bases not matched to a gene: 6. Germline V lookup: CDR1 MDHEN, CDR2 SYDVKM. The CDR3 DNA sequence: TGTGCCAGCAGTTCGGACAGGGGCGGCGCCGGGGAGCTGTTTTTT. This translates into CASSSDRGGAGELFF.

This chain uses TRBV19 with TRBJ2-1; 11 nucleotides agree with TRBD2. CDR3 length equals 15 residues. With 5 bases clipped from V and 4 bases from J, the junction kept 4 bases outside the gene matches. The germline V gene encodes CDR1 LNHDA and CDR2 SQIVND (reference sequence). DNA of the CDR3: TGTGCCAGTAGTCAGCTAGCGGGAGGATACAATGAGCAGTTCTTC. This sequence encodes CASSQLAGGYNEQFF.

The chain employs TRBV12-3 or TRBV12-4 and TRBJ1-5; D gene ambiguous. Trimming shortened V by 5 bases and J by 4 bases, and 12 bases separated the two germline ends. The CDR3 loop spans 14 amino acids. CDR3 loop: CASSESGANQPQHF. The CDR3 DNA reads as TGTGCCAGCAGTGAATCCGGAGCTAATCAGCCCCAGCATTTT.

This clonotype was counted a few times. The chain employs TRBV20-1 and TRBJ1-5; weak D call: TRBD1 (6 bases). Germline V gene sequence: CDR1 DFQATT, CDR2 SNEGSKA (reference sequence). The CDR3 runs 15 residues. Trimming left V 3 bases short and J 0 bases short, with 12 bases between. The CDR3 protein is CSARETGYSNQPQHF. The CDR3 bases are TGCAGTGCTAGGGAGACAGGTTATAGCAATCAGCCCCAGCATTTT.